The clone carrying this T cell receptor (beta chain) was seen ten or more times. The target antigen is unknown. The data originate from a study of CD8 T cells in ankylosing spondylitis. Study-level findings and limits: Clones tied to disease were said to be significantly enriched in matched ankylosing spondylitis synovial fluid. Made up of eight or nine highly homologous variants, a TCR beta motif appeared characteristic of ankylosing spondylitis blood. A CD8+ phenotype characterized the disease-linked clones, which were relatively rare in peripheral blood.

One entry per CDR3 protein, called by TCRdb with MiXCR from the 5' RACE reads. The table records about 310,000 distinct CDR3 sequences, about a fifth of them present only once. This CDR3 region has 13 residues. V was cut by 6 bases and J by 4 bases, with 12 bases left in between. The receptor comes from a female donor with ankylosing spondylitis or in good health (not recorded which). This sequence joins TRBV12-3 or TRBV12-4 and TRBJ1-2, with D uncertain. The source material was blood, either unsorted or a sorted T cell fraction (not recorded which). CDR3 in amino acids: CASRPGRTYGYTF. CDR3 nucleotide sequence: TGTGCCAGCAGGCCCGGGAGAACCTATGGCTACACCTTC.